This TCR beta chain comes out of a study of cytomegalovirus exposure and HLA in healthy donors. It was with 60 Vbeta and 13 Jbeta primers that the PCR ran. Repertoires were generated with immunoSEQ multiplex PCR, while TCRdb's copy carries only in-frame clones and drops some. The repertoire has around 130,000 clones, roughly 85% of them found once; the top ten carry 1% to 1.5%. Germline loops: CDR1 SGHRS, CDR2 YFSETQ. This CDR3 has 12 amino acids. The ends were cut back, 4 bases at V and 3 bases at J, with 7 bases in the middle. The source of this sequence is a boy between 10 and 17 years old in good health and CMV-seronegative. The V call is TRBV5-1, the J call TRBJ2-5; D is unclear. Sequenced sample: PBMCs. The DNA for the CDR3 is TGCGCCAGCAGCATGGCAGAAGAGACCCAGTACTTC. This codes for CASSMAEETQYF.